This TCR beta chain was captured by sequencing in a study of blood T cell repertoires in COVID-19. Study summary: Collection of acute and convalescent COVID-19 samples took place in the United States, Italy and Spain. Nucleic acid was either cDNA or gDNA, and it came from T cells, B-cell-depleted T cells, or PBMCs.

Measured with immunoSEQ multiplex PCR; TCRdb has only the in-frame clones, and not every one. The sample lists about 230,000 clones; around four fifths were seen once. As regards this clone: This specimen includes other DNA sequences encoding the same CDR3.

In germline, CDR1 is SGDLS, CDR2 YYNGEE. CDR3 length equals 12 residues. The germline V and J ends were trimmed by 2 bases and 4 bases, with 6 bases remaining between them. The source is a woman aged 70-85 years with active or convalescent COVID-19. The sequenced sample consisted of peripheral blood. V usage is TRBV9 and J usage is TRBJ1-2, with D perhaps TRBD1 (5 bases). The CDR3 region is CASSVDSYGYTF. DNA of the CDR3: TGTGCCAGCAGCGTCGACAGCTATGGCTACACCTTC.